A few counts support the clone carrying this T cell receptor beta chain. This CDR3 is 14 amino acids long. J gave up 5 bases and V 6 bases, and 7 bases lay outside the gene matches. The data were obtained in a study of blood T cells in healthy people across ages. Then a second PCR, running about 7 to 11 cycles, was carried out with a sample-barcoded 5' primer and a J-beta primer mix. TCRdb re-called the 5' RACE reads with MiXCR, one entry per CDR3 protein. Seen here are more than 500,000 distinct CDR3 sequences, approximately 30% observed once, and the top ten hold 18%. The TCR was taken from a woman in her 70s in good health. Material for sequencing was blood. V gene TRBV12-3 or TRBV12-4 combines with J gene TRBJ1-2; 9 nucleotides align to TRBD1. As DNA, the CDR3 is TGTGCCAGCAGATATACAGGGGGCGGGTATGGCTACACCTTC. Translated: CASRYTGGGYGYTF.